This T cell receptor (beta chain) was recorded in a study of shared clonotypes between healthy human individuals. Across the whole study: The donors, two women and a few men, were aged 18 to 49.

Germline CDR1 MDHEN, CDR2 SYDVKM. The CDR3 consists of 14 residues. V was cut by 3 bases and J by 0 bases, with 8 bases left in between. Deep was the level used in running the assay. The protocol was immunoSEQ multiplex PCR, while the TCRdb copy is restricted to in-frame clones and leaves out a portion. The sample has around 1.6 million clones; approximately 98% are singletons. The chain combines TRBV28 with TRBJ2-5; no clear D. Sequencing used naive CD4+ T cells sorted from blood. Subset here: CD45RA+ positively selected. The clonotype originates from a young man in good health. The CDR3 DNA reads TGTGCCAGCAGTTTCGGCCAGAACCAAGAGACCCAGTACTTC. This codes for CASSFGQNQETQYF. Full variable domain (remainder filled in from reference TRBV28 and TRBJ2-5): DVKVTQSSRYLVKRTGEKVFLECVQDMDHENMFWYRQDPGLGLRLIYFSYDVKMKEKGDIPEGYSVSREKKERFSLILESASTNQTSMYLCASSFGQNQETQYFGPGTRLLVL.